Included here is one T cell receptor (beta chain) sequence, with context. This sample was included in a study of blood T cell repertoires in COVID-19. Background on the study: Researchers got acute and convalescent COVID-19 samples from the United States, Italy and Spain. PBMCs, B-cell-depleted T cells, or T cells were the source of the cDNA or gDNA that made up the material.

This CDR3 spans 13 amino acids. Trimming removed 3 bases from V and 3 bases from J, with 12 bases in between. CDR1 is SQVTM, CDR2 ANQGSEA, per germline. In the authors' workflow: Nucleated cell counts were estimated from reference gene primer amplification. Only in-frame clones appear in the TCRdb table, and some are missing; sequencing was by immunoSEQ multiplex PCR. The DNA gave D and trimming, while V, J and clone size come from that table. The sample contains 80,000 to 100,000 clones, 90% to 95% of which appear only once. This TCR derives from a human donor with active COVID-19. The donor label of this sample is uncertain. The rearrangement links TRBV29-1 to TRBJ2-7, with a tentative D call TRBD1 (6 bases). The sequenced sample consisted of peripheral blood. The CDR3 DNA is TGCAGCGTTGATGGGGGCCCCTACTACGAGCAGTACTTC. Residues: CSVDGGPYYEQYF.